This TCR beta chain is drawn from a study of control samples from healthy donors and cancer patients (dated by TCRdb to the early 2020s). The library was generated by the immunoSEQ multiplex PCR assay. TCRdb provides this immuneACCESS table in a form limited to in-frame rearrangements. Some clones are lacking; in checked studies, under half of them reflect an unresolved V gene, and why the rest are absent is not known. The sample data list under 110,000 clones, and approximately 90% of these were observed just once. The leading ten clones occupy approximately 7.8% of the sample. With respect to this clone: It has no known antigen specificity. Per-nucleotide qualities are absent, and no much larger clonotype sits a single base away.

The germline V gene (reference sequence) sets CDR1 to LNHNV and CDR2 to YYDKDF. The V and J ends are trimmed by 0 bases and 0 bases, leaving 12 bases between them. The CDR3 starts with the cysteine, ends with the phenylalanine, and has 17 residues. Just the 51-base CDR3 DNA is kept, in frame starting at base 1. This receptor was identified in a man aged 30 to 39 in good health. Material: blood. The chain couples TRBV15 to TRBJ1-5, with the D gene not confidently named. The CDR3 reads CATSRESAGYSNQPQHF. The bases read TGTGCCACCAGCAGAGAGTCGGCAGGCTATAGCAATCAGCCCCAGCATTTT.